This record concerns one T cell receptor beta chain sequence. It lacks a known antigen. Nothing much larger sits one base from this clone, and base qualities are not available. There are 17 amino acids in the CDR3, from cysteine to phenylalanine inclusive. The only DNA kept is the CDR3, 51 bases in frame from the first base. At the junction V is shortened by 3 bases and J by 0 bases, with 15 bases in between. CDR1 is given as KGHSH and CDR2 as LQKENI, both from the germline V gene. Every donor in the study was a healthy Caucasian. Three pairs of female monozygotic twins, all aged roughly 18 to 29 years, made up the twin cohort. Positive isolation kits from Invitrogen were used to isolate CD4+ and CD8+ T cell populations. This entry comes from a study of identical twins (dated by TCRdb to 2016 to 2017). Looking at the study overall: To test whether fetal clonotypes persist, this study deep-sequenced TCR alpha and beta repertoires from monozygotic twins, from unrelated adults of various ages, and from cord blood. To rule out contamination, the twin experiments were replicated at different times with different library preparation protocols.

The protocol used for the library was 5' RACE. Sequencing used an Illumina HiSeq 2000. A universal primer binding site was introduced by template switching, and a unique molecular identifier was present in the final cDNA, enabling accurate counting of TCR cDNA molecules. Specific primers in the conserved constant-segment region were used to synthesize first-strand cDNA for TCR alpha and beta chains. Each cDNA library was double barcoded, with a SMART-Mk sample barcode plus Illumina barcodes, to control for contamination. TruSeq adapter sequences, together with Illumina sample barcodes, were added in two successive PCR steps. The TCR alpha and beta cDNA libraries were sequenced on the Illumina HiSeq platform using custom primers. The paper's processing steps were these. Unique molecular identifiers were extracted from raw reads with MiGEC, and CDR3 positions were determined with MiXCR. Recombination models were inferred per individual with the repgenHMM and IGoR tools using an EM algorithm. The analysis of shared clonotypes was done with the tcR package in R, with sharing normalized by the product of cloneset sizes. Out-of-frame nonproductive sequences were analyzed to study raw recombination free of thymic and clonal selection effects. TCRdb reanalyzed the raw reads on its own, using fastp at Q25 for trimming and MiXCR for clone calling, and kept in-frame beta chains. Here each entry gathers all rows of one CDR3 protein and keeps the most common genes and DNA. The authors' filters were not applied to this entry. The sample table lists hundreds of thousands of distinct CDR3 sequences, approximately 20% of them with a count of one. The ten largest make up around 0.48% of the sample.

What the research found in general, with its limitations: Because the same donors could not be followed over many years, the conclusions depended on cross-sectional statistical analysis. Recombination models systematically underestimated out-of-frame TCR alpha sharing in monozygotic twins but agreed with sharing between unrelated individuals. Zero-insertion analyses could be partly confounded by invariant T cells such as MAIT and iNKT, although diverse VJ usage argued against such confounding for most clonotypes. In beta out-of-frame sequences, excess twin sharing was weaker, because having fewer shared sequences lowered the signal-to-noise ratio. Out-of-frame TCR alpha sequences shared between twins showed an excess of low generation-probability sequences compared with coincidental sharing between unrelated individuals. Abundant cord blood beta clonotypes had fewer insertions, young adult naive repertoires showed a similar but weaker trend, and memory repertoires showed no such trend.

These data were also reused for a study on yellow fever vaccine responses in identical twins. The second paper further reports: According to the authors, the vaccine-induced T cell response in identical twins seemed to be partly convergent and partly specific to each individual. The study precisely tracked vaccine-responding T cell clones in identical twins.

The sequence came from a woman aged 18 to 35 in good health. This receptor chain uses TRBV18 and TRBJ2-4, with the D segment identity uncertain. The sequencing input was CD4+ T cells sorted from blood. Read as DNA, the sequence is TGTGCCAGCTCACCGAACATGAAGGAGATAGCCAAAAACATTCAGTACTTC. It translates as CASSPNMKEIAKNIQYF.